These 29 T cell receptor beta chains came from one sample sequenced in a study of control samples from healthy donors and cancer patients. Libraries were prepared by immunoSEQ multiplex PCR; TCRdb keeps only in-frame clonotypes and omits some of them. Here the sample spans 200,000 or so clones, roughly 94% being singletons. Sequencing used blood. The receptors shown here come from a man aged 50 or older in good health.

This chain joins TRBV28 and TRBJ1-2, with D possibly being TRBD1 (5 bases). CDR3 size: 12 residues. CDR1 and CDR2 from the germline V gene are MDHEN and SYDVKM. The ends were cut back, 5 bases at V and 7 bases at J, with 11 bases in the middle. The CDR3, as DNA: TGTGCCAGCAGTCCTTTGACAGTTGGCTACACCTTC. It specifies CASSPLTVGYTF.

CDR3 sequence (DNA): TGTGCCAGCTCACCAGTCGGGGGGCCCGCCCCAGATACGCAGTATTTT. Its translation is CASSPVGGPAPDTQYF. The chain carries TRBV18 and TRBJ2-3, with D perhaps TRBD2 (7 bases). The V gene lost 2 bases and the J gene lost 4 bases, with 16 bases spanning the gap. This CDR3 region has 16 residues. Germline lookup yields CDR1 KGHSH and CDR2 LQKENI.

This clone was picked up one time. Within the sample, other DNA sequences also encode this same CDR3. CDR3 nucleotide sequence: TGCGCCAGCAGCTTAGAGGGGACTAATGAAAAACTGTTTTTT. Its translation is CASSLEGTNEKLFF. V gene TRBV5-1 combines with J gene TRBJ1-4; D might be TRBD1 (5 bases). Trimming took off 2 bases at V and 2 bases at J, with 7 bases between the two ends. Germline assignment: CDR1 SGHRS and CDR2 YFSETQ. The CDR3 spans 14 residues.

This rearrangement joins TRBV7-2 to TRBJ1-5; 7 bases are shared with TRBD1. Germline loops: CDR1 SGHTA, CDR2 FQGNSA. The CDR3 totals 17 residues. The ends lost 1 base at V and 5 bases at J; junction bases unmatched: 11. The CDR3 region has the DNA TGTGCCAGCAGCTTAGAAAGGAGACAGGGTCCCGATCAGCCCCAGCATTTT. It translates to CASSLERRQGPDQPQHF.

The chain links TRBV4-1 to TRBJ1-2, with TRBD1 as a possible D gene (5 bases). The CDR3 covers 13 residues. Looked up from germline, CDR1 is MGHRA and CDR2 is YSYEKL. The V and J ends lost 0 bases and 5 bases respectively, with 7 bases between them. The CDR3 DNA is TGCGCCAGCAGCCAAGAGGGGGGGTATGGCTACACCTTC. This codes for CASSQEGGYGYTF.

A note on this clone: Different DNA sequences within this sample yield the same CDR3. The V and J genes are TRBV7-8 and TRBJ2-1; D is perhaps TRBD1 (5 bases). The V gene's germline CDR1 is SGHVS and CDR2 FQNEAQ. V lost 5 bases and J lost 8, with 13 bases in between. The length of the CDR3 is 13 residues. The DNA of the CDR3 is TGTGCCAGCAGCATTCAGGGCTTGGATGAGCAGTTCTTC. Translated: CASSIQGLDEQFF.

This rearrangement joins TRBV3-1 (or the pseudogene TRBV3-2) to TRBJ1-1; D gene uncertain. Germline V gene sequence: CDR1 LGHDT, CDR2 YNNKEL (reference sequence). The germline V and J ends were trimmed by 0 bases and 5 bases, with 1 base remaining between them. The CDR3 extends over 11 amino acids. DNA for the CDR3: TGTGCCAGCAGCCAAGAGACTGAAGCTTTCTTT. It translates to CASSQETEAFF.

The V and J genes are TRBV7-8 and TRBJ2-7, with 9 positions matching TRBD2. The CDR3 runs 15 residues. CDR1 SGHVS and CDR2 FQNEAQ come from the germline V gene. The V and J ends lost 7 bases and 3 bases, in that order; junction bases with no gene match: 10. The CDR3 is CASTEAGGVFYEQYF. In DNA form, the CDR3 reads TGTGCCAGCACCGAAGCGGGGGGCGTTTTCTACGAGCAGTACTTC.

CDR3 residues: CASSLRGLAGGNTGELFF. CDR3 DNA: TGTGCCAGCAGCCTAAGGGGACTAGCGGGGGGGAACACCGGGGAGCTGTTTTTT. The V call is TRBV7-2, the J call TRBJ2-2, with 15 bases identical to TRBD2. V was pared by 5 bases and J by 1 base, with 5 bases of the junction left unmatched. From germline, CDR1 is SGHTA and CDR2 FQGNSA. CDR3 length equals 18 residues. Together with reference TRBV7-2 and TRBJ2-2, the CDR3 gives the full variable domain: GAGVSQSPSNKVTEKGKDVELRCDPISGHTALYWYRQSLGQGLEFLIYFQGNSAPDKSGLPSDRFSAERTGGSVSTLTIQRTQQEDSAVYLCASSLRGLAGGNTGELFFGEGSRLTVL.

The chain's CDR3 is CASSDKGIGRGRWNTEAFF. The CDR3 DNA follows: TGTGCCAGCAGCGATAAGGGGATTGGCAGGGGGCGGTGGAACACTGAAGCTTTCTTT. The rearrangement uses TRBV7-9 and TRBJ1-1, with 8 nucleotides matching TRBD1. Trimming at V came to 5 bases and at J to 1 base, leaving 18 bases not matched to a gene. The CDR3 covers 19 residues. Germline V lookup: CDR1 SEHNR, CDR2 FQNEAQ (reference sequence).

V gene TRBV2 combines with J gene TRBJ2-1, with no clear D. CDR3 length: 13 residues. V was cut by 2 bases and J by 8 bases, with 10 bases left in between. The germline V gene encodes CDR1 SNHLY and CDR2 FYNNEI. The CDR3 region has the DNA TGTGCCAGCAGTGAAAAATTGAGGCATGAGCAGTTCTTC. It codes for CASSEKLRHEQFF.

V usage is TRBV10-2 and J usage is TRBJ1-5, with a tentative D call TRBD1 (5 bases). This CDR3 has 13 residues. V dropped 6 bases and J dropped 5 bases, with 11 bases sitting between them. Germline values: CDR1 WSHSY, CDR2 SAAADI. Here the CDR3 DNA reads TGCGCCAGCAGACACCAGGGAGATCAGCCCCAGCATTTT. Its translation: CASRHQGDQPQHF.

The rearrangement links TRBV6-1 to TRBJ1-4, with D tentatively TRBD1 (5 bases). V dropped 1 base and J dropped 1 base, with 16 bases sitting between them. This CDR3 region has 18 residues. The germline V gene has CDR1 MNHNS and CDR2 SASEGT. CDR3 in amino acids: CASSEVGQTYGTNEKLFF. The DNA of the CDR3 is TGTGCCAGCAGTGAAGTGGGGCAGACGTACGGAACTAATGAAAAACTGTTTTTT.

V is TRBV30 and J is TRBJ1-6; 10 nucleotides agree with TRBD1. Germline trimming cut 2 bases from V and 8 bases from J; bases unmatched to any gene: 12. Per the germline V gene, CDR1 is GTSNPN and CDR2 is SVGIG (reference sequence). This CDR3 has 17 residues. Written as DNA, the CDR3 is TGTGCCTGGAGTAGGACAGGGGGATCTGCGAGGTATTCACCCCTCCACTTT. It specifies CAWSRTGGSARYSPLHF.

The rearrangement uses TRBV5-5 and TRBJ1-1, with 7 positions matching TRBD1. CDR1 SGHKS and CDR2 YYEKEE come from the germline V gene (reference sequence). The V segment lost 2 bases and the J segment 0 bases; nucleotides outside the gene matches: 10. This CDR3 is built from 17 residues. In DNA form, the CDR3 reads TGTGCCAGCAGCTTAAGTAAGGACAGGTCAATGAACACTGAAGCTTTCTTT. As protein: CASSLSKDRSMNTEAFF.

The genes are TRBV3-1 (or the pseudogene TRBV3-2) and TRBJ2-5; TRBD1 or TRBD2 may be the D gene (5 bases each). The CDR3 is 16 amino acids. The germline V and J ends were trimmed by 6 bases and 4 bases, with 21 bases remaining between them. Looked up from germline, CDR1 is LGHDT and CDR2 is YNNKEL (reference sequence). The CDR3 region is CASSPDGQGEGETQYF. For the CDR3, the DNA is TGTGCCAGCAGTCCGGACGGGCAGGGAGAAGGAGAGACCCAGTACTTC.

The chain couples TRBV6-6 to TRBJ1-1; 9 positions agree with TRBD1. CDR1 and CDR2 from the germline V gene are MNHNY and SVGAGI (reference sequence). V was clipped by 6 bases and J by 4 bases; unmatched bases: 6. The CDR3 sequence is 14 residues long. CDR3 protein: CASRDRGETTEAFF. The CDR3 DNA is TGTGCCAGCAGAGACAGGGGGGAGACCACTGAAGCTTTCTTT.

The chain uses TRBV21-1 and TRBJ1-6. TRBV21-1 is shown as a pseudogene. This CDR3 has 17 residues. CDR3 in DNA: TGTGCCAGCATGCTCGGACCGGCGAGCTCCTATAATTCACCCCTCCACTTT. Its protein product is CASMLGPASSYNSPLHF.

J is TRBJ2-7 and V is TRBV3-1 (or the pseudogene TRBV3-2), with 7 positions matching TRBD2. Unmatched junction bases numbered 7, after V lost 6 bases and J lost 2 bases. The length of the CDR3 is 14 residues. The germline V gene encodes CDR1 LGHDT and CDR2 YNNKEL (reference sequence). The CDR3 spells CASSRSGGAYEQYV. CDR3 in DNA: TGTGCCAGCAGTCGATCGGGGGGAGCCTACGAGCAGTACGTC.

This sequence joins TRBV14 and TRBJ1-6, with 8 bases fitting TRBD1. Germline V gene data show CDR1 as SGHDN and CDR2 as FVKESK. V gave up 3 bases and J gave up 9 bases; unmatched junction bases: 7. The CDR3 is 15 residues long. CDR3 in amino acids: CASSQVGQGGSPLHF. The CDR3 nucleotides are TGTGCCAGCAGCCAGGTTGGACAGGGAGGTTCACCCCTCCACTTT. Together with reference TRBV14 and TRBJ1-6, the CDR3 gives the full variable domain: EAGVTQFPSHSVIEKGQTVTLRCDPISGHDNLYWYRRVMGKEIKFLLHFVKESKQDESGMPNNRFLAERTGGTYSTLKVQPAELEDSGVYFCASSQVGQGGSPLHFGNGTRLTVT.

V is TRBV2 and J is TRBJ1-6; D is undetermined. The V end lost 7 bases, the J end lost 5 bases, and 6 bases lay between the germline ends. CDR3 length: 12 amino acids. The germline gives CDR1 SNHLY, CDR2 FYNNEI. In DNA form, the CDR3 reads TGTGCCAGCACGAAGGATAATTCACCCCTCCACTTT. Translated: CASTKDNSPLHF. The variable domain in full, with the rest retrieved from reference TRBV2 and TRBJ1-6, is EPEVTQTPSHQVTQMGQEVILRCVPISNHLYFYWYRQILGQKVEFLVSFYNNEISEKSEIFDDQFSVERPDGSNFTLKIRSTKLEDSAMYFCASTKDNSPLHFGNGTRLTVT.

V is TRBV4-3 and J is TRBJ2-1; weak D call: TRBD1 (6 bases). The CDR3 covers 13 residues. The germline gives CDR1 LGHNA, CDR2 YSLEER. Trimming took 4 bases from V and 7 from J, leaving 11 bases between them. DNA of the CDR3: TGCGCCAGCAGCCGTTCAGGGGAGAATGAGCAGTTCTTC. Translation: CASSRSGENEQFF.

This clone was picked up one time. The chain carries TRBV9 and TRBJ1-6; D is uncertain. Germline V lookup: CDR1 SGDLS, CDR2 YYNGEE. The CDR3 covers 13 residues. Trimming took 3 bases from V and 10 from J, leaving 11 bases between them. CDR3 coding DNA: TGTGCCAGCAGCGCCATACCGGAATCACCCCTCCACTTT. As protein: CASSAIPESPLHF.

This clone has just one count. The chain carries TRBV28 and TRBJ1-5; 7 nucleotides agree with TRBD1. CDR1 MDHEN and CDR2 SYDVKM come from the germline V gene. After removal of 7 bases from V and 2 bases from J, the junction contained 8 bases not matched to a gene. This CDR3 spans 15 amino acids. The CDR3 loop is CASTRGGTGNQPQHF. In DNA, the CDR3 is TGTGCCAGCACCAGGGGGGGCACGGGCAATCAGCCCCAGCATTTT.

V is TRBV3-1 (or the pseudogene TRBV3-2) and J is TRBJ2-1; maybe TRBD1 (7 bases). V lost 1 base to trimming and J lost 5 bases, with 15 bases between them. Germline V CDR1 and CDR2: LGHDT, YNNKEL (reference sequence). The CDR3 runs 16 residues. CDR3 region: CASSQGMGGQNNEQFF. The CDR3 DNA reads TGTGCCAGCAGCCAAGGTATGGGGGGACAGAACAATGAGCAGTTCTTC.

The CDR3 bases are TGTGCCAGCAGGGGATCCGGGACAGGGGAGCCCCAGCATTTT. Protein sequence: CASRGSGTGEPQHF. V gene TRBV6-5 combines with J gene TRBJ1-5; 10 bases line up with TRBD1. Germline V gene sequence: CDR1 MNHEY, CDR2 SVGAGI. The junction had 7 bases not matched to a gene; V was cut back by 6 bases and J by 8 bases. The CDR3 has 14 amino acids.

This chain uses TRBV29-1 with TRBJ1-1; no clear D gene. Germline V CDR1 and CDR2: SQVTM, ANQGSEA. This CDR3 region has 11 residues. Trimming cost V 4 bases and J 6 bases, with 9 bases left between them. The CDR3 nucleotides read TGCAGCGTTGTTCCCAACTCTGAAGCTTTCTTT. The encoded protein is CSVVPNSEAFF. The entire variable domain, with the rest obtained from reference TRBV29-1 and TRBJ1-1, is as follows: SAVISQKPSRDICQRGTSLTIQCQVDSQVTMMFWYRQQPGQSLTLIATANQGSEATYESGFVIDKFPISRPNLTFSTLTVSNMSPEDSSIYLCSVVPNSEAFFGQGTRLTVV.

V gene TRBV5-1 combines with J gene TRBJ1-4; D possibly corresponds to TRBD1 (5 bases). The length of the CDR3 is 14 residues. Trimming took off 8 bases at V and 3 bases at J, with 14 bases between the two ends. Germline V gene lookup returns CDR1 SGHRS and CDR2 YFSETQ. CDR3 sequence (DNA): TGCGCCAGTCGCCCCGGGGGTGCTAATGAAAAACTGTTTTTT. This codes for CASRPGGANEKLFF.

CDR3 sequence: CASSSPPGSLGQETQYF. The CDR3 coding sequence is TGTGCCAGCAGCTCACCCCCGGGGTCTCTAGGCCAAGAGACCCAGTACTTC. The chain recombines TRBV7-9 with TRBJ2-5, with D perhaps matching TRBD2 (5 bases). The CDR3 loop spans 17 amino acids. Germline CDR1 SEHNR, CDR2 FQNEAQ (reference sequence). V lost 4 bases and J lost 1, with 19 bases in between.